This T cell receptor (beta chain) came from a study of T cells in Graves' hyperthyroidism and ophthalmopathy. The CDR3 regions of TCR beta were amplified from RNA transcripts. RT-PCR in the first round (using the HTBI primer set) targeted the TCR CDR3. TCRdb processed the multiplex PCR reads anew with MiXCR; each CDR3 protein has one entry. The sample lists more than 500,000 distinct CDR3 sequences; around 43% were seen once. Exclusions: uncontrolled infection, other autoimmune disease, pregnancy, lactation. Clinicians diagnosed patients from clinical symptoms, serum thyroxine and TRAb, thyroid ultrasound and orbital computed tomography. This CDR3 comprises 13 residues. The ends were cut back, 3 bases at V and 4 bases at J, with 7 bases in the middle. Germline loops: CDR1 MGHRA, CDR2 YSYEKL. Study results and caveats: Among thyroid clonotypes expanded above 0.001, most also appeared in blood. Progression to ophthalmopathy was predicted a median of 6.5 months early.

This clonotype was seen a few times. The antigen remains unidentified. The TCR originated in an adult woman with Graves' disease, either hyperthyroidism or ophthalmopathy (not recorded which). Material: peripheral blood or thyroid tissue (not recorded which). The J gene is TRBJ1-3, the V gene TRBV4-1; no clear D. CDR3 loop: CASSQVSGNTIYF. Written as DNA, the CDR3 is TGCGCCAGCAGCCAGGTTTCGGGAAACACCATATATTTT.